This T cell receptor beta chain is from a study of blood T cell repertoires in COVID-19. Study context: Acute-phase and convalescent COVID-19 samples originated in the United States, Italy and Spain.

V trimming: 7 bases; J trimming: 0 bases; junction bases outside the gene matches: 15. This CDR3 spans 17 amino acids. Germline CDR1 SQVTM, CDR2 ANQGSEA. Participants spanned ages about 18 to 95 years and resided in about 24 US areas. Categorization into cohorts depended on clinical history that participants reported. TCRdb's table, derived via immunoSEQ multiplex PCR, lists solely in-frame clones and lacks some. The repertoire has 360,000 or so clones, roughly 90% of them found once; the top ten carry 1%. The rearrangement links TRBV29-1 to TRBJ1-2; 9 bases map to TRBD1. This TCR was recovered from a woman in her twenties or thirties who had been exposed to COVID-19. Sequenced sample: PBMCs or T cells enriched from blood (not recorded which). CDR3: CSAGQGIVHSPNYGYTF. In DNA, the CDR3 is TGCAGCGCGGGACAGGGTATAGTCCACTCACCTAACTATGGCTACACCTTC.